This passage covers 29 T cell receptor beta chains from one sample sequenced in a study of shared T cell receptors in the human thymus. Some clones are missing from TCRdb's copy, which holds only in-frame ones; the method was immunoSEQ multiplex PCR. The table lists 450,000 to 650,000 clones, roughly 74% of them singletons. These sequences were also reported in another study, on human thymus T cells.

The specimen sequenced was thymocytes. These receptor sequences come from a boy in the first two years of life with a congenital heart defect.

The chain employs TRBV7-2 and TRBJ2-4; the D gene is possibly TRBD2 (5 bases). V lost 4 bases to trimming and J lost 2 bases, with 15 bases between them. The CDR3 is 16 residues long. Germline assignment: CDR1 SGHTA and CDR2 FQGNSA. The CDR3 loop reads CASSSSRPGTKNIQYF. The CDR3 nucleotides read TGTGCCAGCAGCTCCAGCCGCCCGGGGACCAAAAACATTCAGTACTTC.

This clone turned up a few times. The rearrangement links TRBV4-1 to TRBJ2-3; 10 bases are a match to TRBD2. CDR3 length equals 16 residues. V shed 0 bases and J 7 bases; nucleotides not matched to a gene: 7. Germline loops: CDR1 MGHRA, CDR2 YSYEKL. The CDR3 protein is CASSQESGRATHTQYF. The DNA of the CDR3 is TGCGCCAGCAGCCAAGAAAGCGGGAGGGCCACTCATACGCAGTATTTT.

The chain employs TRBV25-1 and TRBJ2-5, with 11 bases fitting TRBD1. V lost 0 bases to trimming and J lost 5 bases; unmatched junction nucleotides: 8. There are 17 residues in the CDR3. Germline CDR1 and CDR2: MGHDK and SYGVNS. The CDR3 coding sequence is TGTGCCAGCAGTGAATATCCGCCGGGACAGGGGGAGGAGACCCAGTACTTC. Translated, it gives CASSEYPPGQGEETQYF.

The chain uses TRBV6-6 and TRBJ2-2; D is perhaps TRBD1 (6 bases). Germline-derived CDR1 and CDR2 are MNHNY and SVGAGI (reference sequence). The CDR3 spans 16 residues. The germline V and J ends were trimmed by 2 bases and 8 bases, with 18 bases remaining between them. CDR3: CASSYTRGPRGGELFF. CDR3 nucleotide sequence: TGTGCCAGCAGTTACACAAGAGGGCCGAGGGGGGGGGAGCTGTTTTTT.

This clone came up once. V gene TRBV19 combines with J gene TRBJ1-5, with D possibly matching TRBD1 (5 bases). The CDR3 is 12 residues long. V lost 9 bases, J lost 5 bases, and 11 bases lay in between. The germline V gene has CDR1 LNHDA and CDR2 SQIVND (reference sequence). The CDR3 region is CASKGSDQPQHF. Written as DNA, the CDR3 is TGTGCCAGCAAGGGGTCCGATCAGCCCCAGCATTTT.

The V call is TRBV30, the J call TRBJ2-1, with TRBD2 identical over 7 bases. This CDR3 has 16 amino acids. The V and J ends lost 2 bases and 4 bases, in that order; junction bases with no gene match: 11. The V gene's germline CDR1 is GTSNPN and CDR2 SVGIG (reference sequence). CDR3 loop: CAWSLALAVKYNEQFF. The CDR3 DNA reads TGTGCCTGGAGTTTGGCGCTAGCGGTAAAATACAATGAGCAGTTCTTC.

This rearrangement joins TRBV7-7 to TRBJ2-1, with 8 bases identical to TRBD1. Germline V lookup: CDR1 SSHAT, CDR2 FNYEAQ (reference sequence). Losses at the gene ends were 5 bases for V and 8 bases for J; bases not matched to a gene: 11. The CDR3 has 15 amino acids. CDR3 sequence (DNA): TGTGCCAGCAGCCCCGGCAGGGGGCAAGGGCATGAGCAGTTCTTC. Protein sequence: CASSPGRGQGHEQFF. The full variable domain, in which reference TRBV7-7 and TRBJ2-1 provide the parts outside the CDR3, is GAGVSQSPRYKVTKRGQDVTLRCDPISSHATLYWYQQALGQGPEFLTYFNYEAQPDKSGLPSDRFSAERPEGSISTLTIQRTEQRDSAMYRCASSPGRGQGHEQFFGPGTRLTVL.

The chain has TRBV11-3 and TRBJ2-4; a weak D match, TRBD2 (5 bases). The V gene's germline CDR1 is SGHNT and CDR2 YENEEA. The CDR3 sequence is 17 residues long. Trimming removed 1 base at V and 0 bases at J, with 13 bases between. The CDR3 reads CASSLGPGREAKNIQYF. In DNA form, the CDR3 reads TGTGCCAGCAGCTTAGGGCCGGGCCGGGAAGCCAAAAACATTCAGTACTTC.

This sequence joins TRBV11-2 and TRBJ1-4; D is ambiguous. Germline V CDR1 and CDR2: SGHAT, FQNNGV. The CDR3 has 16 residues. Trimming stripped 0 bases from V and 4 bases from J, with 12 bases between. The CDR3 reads CASSLDSSHCNEKLFF. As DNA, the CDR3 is TGTGCCAGCAGCTTAGATTCAAGTCACTGTAATGAAAAACTGTTTTTT. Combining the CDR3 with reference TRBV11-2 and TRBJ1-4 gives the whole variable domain EAGVAQSPRYKIIEKRQSVAFWCNPISGHATLYWYQQILGQGPKLLIQFQNNGVVDDSQLPKDRFSAERLKGVDSTLKIQPAKLEDSAVYLCASSLDSSHCNEKLFFGSGTQLSVL.

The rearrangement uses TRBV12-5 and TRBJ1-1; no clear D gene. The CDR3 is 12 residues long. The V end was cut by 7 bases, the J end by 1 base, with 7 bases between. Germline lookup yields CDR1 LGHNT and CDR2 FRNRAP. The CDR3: CASARENTEAFF. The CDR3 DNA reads TGTGCTAGTGCTCGGGAGAACACTGAAGCTTTCTTT.

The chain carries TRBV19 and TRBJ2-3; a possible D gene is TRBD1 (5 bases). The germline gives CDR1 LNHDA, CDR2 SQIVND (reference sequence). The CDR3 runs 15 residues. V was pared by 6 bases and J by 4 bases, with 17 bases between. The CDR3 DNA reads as TGTGCCAGTAGCCCCCTGGACATCCTTCCAGATACGCAGTATTTT. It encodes CASSPLDILPDTQYF.

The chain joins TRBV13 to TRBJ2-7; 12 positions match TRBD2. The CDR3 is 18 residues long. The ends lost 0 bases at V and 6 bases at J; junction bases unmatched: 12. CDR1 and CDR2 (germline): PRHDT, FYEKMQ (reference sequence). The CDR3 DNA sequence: TGTGCCAGCAGCTTAGGCCGACTAGCGGGAGCGATTTTGGCCGAGCAGTACTTC. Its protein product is CASSLGRLAGAILAEQYF.

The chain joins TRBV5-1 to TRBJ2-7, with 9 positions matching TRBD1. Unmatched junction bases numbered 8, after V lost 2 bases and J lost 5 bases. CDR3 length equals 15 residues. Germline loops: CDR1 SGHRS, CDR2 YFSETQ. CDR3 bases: TGCGCCAGCAGCTTCGCGGGACAGGGTTCCCACGAGCAGTACTTC. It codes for CASSFAGQGSHEQYF.

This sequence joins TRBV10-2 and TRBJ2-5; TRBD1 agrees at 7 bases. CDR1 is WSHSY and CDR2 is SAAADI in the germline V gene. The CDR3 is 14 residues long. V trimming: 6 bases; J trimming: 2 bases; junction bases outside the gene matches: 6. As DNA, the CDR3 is TGCGCCAGCAGCGAACAGGGGCGACAAGAGACCCAGTACTTC. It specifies CASSEQGRQETQYF.

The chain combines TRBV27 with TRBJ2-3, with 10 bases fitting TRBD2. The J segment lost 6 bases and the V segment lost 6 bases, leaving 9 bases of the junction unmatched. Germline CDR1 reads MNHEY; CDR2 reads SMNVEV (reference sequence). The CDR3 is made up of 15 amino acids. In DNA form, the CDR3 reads TGTGCCAGCAGAACCACCGGGACTAGCGTGGATACGCAGTATTTT. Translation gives CASRTTGTSVDTQYF.

The CDR3 loop reads CASSPDSYEQYF. CDR3 DNA sequence: TGCGCCAGCAGCCCCGACAGCTACGAGCAGTACTTC. The V and J genes are TRBV5-1 and TRBJ2-7; TRBD1 might be the D (5 bases). Germline V gene data show CDR1 as SGHRS and CDR2 as YFSETQ. Trimming removed 4 bases at V and 3 bases at J, with 8 bases between. The CDR3 has 12 amino acids. Full variable domain (outside the CDR3, taken from reference TRBV5-1 and TRBJ2-7): KAGVTQTPRYLIKTRGQQVTLSCSPISGHRSVSWYQQTPGQGLQFLFEYFSETQRNKGNFPGRFSGRQFSNSRSEMNVSTLELGDSALYLCASSPDSYEQYFGPGTRLTVT.

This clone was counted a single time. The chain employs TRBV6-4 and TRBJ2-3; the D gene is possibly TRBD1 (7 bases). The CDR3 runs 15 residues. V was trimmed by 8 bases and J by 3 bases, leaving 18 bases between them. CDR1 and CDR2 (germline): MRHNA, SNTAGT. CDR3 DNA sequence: TGTGCCAGCTCCCGCGGCCCAGGGGGGACAGATACGCAGTATTTT. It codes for CASSRGPGGTDTQYF.

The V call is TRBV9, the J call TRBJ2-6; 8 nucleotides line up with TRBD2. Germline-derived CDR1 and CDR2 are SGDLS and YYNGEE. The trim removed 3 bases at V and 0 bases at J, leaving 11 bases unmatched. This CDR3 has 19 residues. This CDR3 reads CASSDNPLAASSGANVLTF. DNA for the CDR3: TGTGCCAGCAGCGATAACCCACTAGCGGCAAGCTCTGGGGCCAACGTCCTGACTTTC.

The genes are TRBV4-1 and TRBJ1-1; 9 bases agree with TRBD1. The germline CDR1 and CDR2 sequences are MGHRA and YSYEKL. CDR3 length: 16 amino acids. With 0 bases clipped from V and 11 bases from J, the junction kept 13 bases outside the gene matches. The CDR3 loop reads CASSQDRGWDRETAFF. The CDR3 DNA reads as TGCGCCAGCAGCCAAGATAGGGGATGGGACAGGGAAACTGCTTTCTTT.

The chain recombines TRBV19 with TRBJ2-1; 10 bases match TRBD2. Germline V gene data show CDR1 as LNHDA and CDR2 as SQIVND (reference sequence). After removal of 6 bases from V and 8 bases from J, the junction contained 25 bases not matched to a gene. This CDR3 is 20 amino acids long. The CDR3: CASRGAGPSGSVRTHDEQFF. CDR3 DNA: TGTGCCAGTAGGGGGGCTGGTCCTAGCGGGAGTGTCCGCACACACGATGAGCAGTTCTTC.

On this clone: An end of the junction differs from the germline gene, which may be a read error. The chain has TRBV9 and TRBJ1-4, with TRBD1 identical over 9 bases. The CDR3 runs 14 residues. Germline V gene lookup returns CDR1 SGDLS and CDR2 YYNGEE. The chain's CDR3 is CASSAGTGNGKLFF. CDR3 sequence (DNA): TGTGCCAGCAGCGCTGGGACAGGGAATGGAAAACTGTTTTTT.

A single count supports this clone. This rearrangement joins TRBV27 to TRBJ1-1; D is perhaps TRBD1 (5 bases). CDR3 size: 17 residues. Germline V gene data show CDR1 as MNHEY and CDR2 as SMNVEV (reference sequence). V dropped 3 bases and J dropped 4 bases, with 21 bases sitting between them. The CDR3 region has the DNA TGTGCCAGCAGTTTGGGGGGGAGGGGCTCCCCGGGCACTGAAGCTTTCTTT. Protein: CASSLGGRGSPGTEAFF.

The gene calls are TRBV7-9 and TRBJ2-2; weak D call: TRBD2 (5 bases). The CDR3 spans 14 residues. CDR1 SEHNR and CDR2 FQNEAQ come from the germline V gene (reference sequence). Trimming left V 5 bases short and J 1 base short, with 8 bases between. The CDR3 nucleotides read TGTGCCAGCAGCCCCGGGAAGAACACCGGGGAGCTGTTTTTT. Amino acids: CASSPGKNTGELFF. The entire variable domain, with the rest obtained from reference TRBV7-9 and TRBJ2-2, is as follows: DTGVSQNPRHKITKRGQNVTFRCDPISEHNRLYWYRQTLGQGPEFLTYFQNEAQLEKSRLLSDRFSAERPKGSFSTLEIQRTEQGDSAMYLCASSPGKNTGELFFGEGSRLTVL.

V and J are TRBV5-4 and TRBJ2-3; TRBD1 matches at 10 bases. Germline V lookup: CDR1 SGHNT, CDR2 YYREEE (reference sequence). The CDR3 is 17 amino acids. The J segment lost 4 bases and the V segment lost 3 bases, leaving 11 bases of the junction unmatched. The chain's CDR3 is CASSSTPGQGQPDTQYF. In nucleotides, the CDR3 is TGTGCCAGCAGCTCAACCCCGGGACAGGGGCAACCAGATACGCAGTATTTT.

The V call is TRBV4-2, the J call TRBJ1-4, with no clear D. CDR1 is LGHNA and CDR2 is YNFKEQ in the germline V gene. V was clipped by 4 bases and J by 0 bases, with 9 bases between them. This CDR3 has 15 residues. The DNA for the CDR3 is TGTGCCAGCAGCCCAGAGGGCGCAACTAATGAAAAACTGTTTTTT. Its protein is CASSPEGATNEKLFF.

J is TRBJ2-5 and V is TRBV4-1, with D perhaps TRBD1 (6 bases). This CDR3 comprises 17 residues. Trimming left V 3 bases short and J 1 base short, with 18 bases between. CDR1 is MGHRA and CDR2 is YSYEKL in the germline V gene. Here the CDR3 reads CASSHEPQGRPQETQYF. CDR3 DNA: TGCGCCAGCAGCCACGAGCCACAGGGTCGGCCCCAAGAGACCCAGTACTTC.

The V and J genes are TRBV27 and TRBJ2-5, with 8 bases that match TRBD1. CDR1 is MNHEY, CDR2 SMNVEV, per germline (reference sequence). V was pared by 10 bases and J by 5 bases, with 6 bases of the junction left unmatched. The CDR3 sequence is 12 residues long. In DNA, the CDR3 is TGTGCCACCGGGACAGGTGGGGAGACCCAGTACTTC. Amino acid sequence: CATGTGGETQYF.

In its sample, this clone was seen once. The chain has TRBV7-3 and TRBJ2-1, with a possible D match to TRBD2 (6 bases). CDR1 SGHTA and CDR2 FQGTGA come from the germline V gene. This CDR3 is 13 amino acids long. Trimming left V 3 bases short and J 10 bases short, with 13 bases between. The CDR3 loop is CASSLDPAGEQFF. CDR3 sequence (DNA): TGTGCCAGCAGCTTGGACCCCGCGGGGGAGCAGTTCTTC.

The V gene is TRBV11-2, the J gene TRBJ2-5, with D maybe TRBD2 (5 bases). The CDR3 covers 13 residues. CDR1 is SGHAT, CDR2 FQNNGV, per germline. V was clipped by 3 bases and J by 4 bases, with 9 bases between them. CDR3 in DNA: TGTGCCAGCAGCTTCGGGAACCTAGAGACCCAGTACTTC. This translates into CASSFGNLETQYF.